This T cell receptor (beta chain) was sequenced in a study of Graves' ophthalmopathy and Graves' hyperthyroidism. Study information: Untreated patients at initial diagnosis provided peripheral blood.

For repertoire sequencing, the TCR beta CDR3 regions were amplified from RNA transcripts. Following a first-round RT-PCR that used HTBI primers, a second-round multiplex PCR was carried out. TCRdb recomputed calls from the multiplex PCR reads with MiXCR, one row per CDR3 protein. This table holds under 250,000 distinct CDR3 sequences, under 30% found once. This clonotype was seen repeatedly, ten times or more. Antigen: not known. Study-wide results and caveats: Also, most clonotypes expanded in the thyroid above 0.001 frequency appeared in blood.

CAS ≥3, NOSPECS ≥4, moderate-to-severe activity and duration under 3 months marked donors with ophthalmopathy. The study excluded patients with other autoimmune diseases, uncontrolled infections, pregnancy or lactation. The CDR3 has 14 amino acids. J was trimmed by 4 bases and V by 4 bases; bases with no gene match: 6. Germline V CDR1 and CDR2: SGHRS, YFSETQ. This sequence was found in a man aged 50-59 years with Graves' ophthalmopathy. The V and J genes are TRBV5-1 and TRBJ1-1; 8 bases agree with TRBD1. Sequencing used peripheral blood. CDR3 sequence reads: CASSLTGTGTEAFF. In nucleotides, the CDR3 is TGCGCCAGCAGCCTCACCGGGACAGGCACTGAAGCTTTCTTT.